This TCR beta chain stems from a study of blood T cell repertoires in COVID-19. Study summary: Samples came from the United States, Italy and Spain, spanning acute and convalescent COVID-19.

Trimming pared 1 base from V and 4 bases from J, leaving 5 bases between. CDR1 is SEHNR, CDR2 FQNEAQ, per germline (reference sequence). The CDR3 has 12 amino acids. Per the original methods: Amplification of reference gene primers provided the estimated nucleated cell counts. Sequencing was performed with immunoSEQ multiplex PCR; in TCRdb, only in-frame clones are kept and a portion is missing. D and trimming were read from the DNA, whereas the V and J calls and clone size are those reported in that table. The sample consists of approximately 210,000 clones, around four fifths of them appearing once.

The chain employs TRBV7-9 and TRBJ2-7; unclear D gene. The source material was peripheral blood. The sequence came from a man between 25 and 39 years old with active or convalescent COVID-19. The CDR3 nucleotides are TGTGCCAGCAGCTTAGGTGTATACGAGCAGTACTTC. It encodes CASSLGVYEQYF. The full variable domain, rest sourced from reference TRBV7-9 and TRBJ2-7, is DTGVSQNPRHKITKRGQNVTFRCDPISEHNRLYWYRQTLGQGPEFLTYFQNEAQLEKSRLLSDRFSAERPKGSFSTLEIQRTEQGDSAMYLCASSLGVYEQYFGPGTRLTVT.